This is a list of T cell receptor beta chains from one sample in a study of blood T cell repertoires in COVID-19. Profiling relied on immunoSEQ multiplex PCR, and the TCRdb table lists in-frame clones only, not all of them. Of 250,000 to 400,000 clones listed, about 87% were seen once; the top ten hold 1.6%. Input material: peripheral blood. These receptors came from a woman aged 30 to 39 with COVID-19, enrolled during active disease. The CDR3 runs from the conserved cysteine through the conserved F or W. The order of the fields is V gene, J gene, D gene, CDR3 DNA, CDR3 protein. D genes are given only for firm matches.

>TRBV19|TRBJ2-3|NA
TGTGCCAGTAGTATAGCACCAGGCCCCATCACAGATACGCAGTATTTT
CASSIAPGPITDTQYF
>TRBV4-3|TRBJ2-1|NA
TGCGCCAGCAGCCAAGAGCGGGGTACCTACAATGAGCAGTTCTTC
CASSQERGTYNEQFF
>TRBV6-5|TRBJ1-2|TRBD1
TGTGCCAGCAGGTCCGGACAGGGGGATGGCTACACCTTC
CASRSGQGDGYTF
>TRBV4-3|TRBJ2-6|NA
TGCGCCAGCAGCCAAGAGGTTCCGGTCGCCAACGTCCTGACTTTC
CASSQEVPVANVLTF
>TRBV7-6|TRBJ1-6|TRBD1
TGTGCCAGCAGCAACCGGGACAGTGGGACCCCCCTCCACTTT
CASSNRDSGTPLHF
>TRBV6-5|TRBJ1-6|NA
TGTGCCACCCAGGGGAATAATTCACCCCTCCACTTT
CATQGNNSPLHF
>TRBV6-5|TRBJ1-2|NA
TGTGCCAGCAGGCCCTCAGGGAAACCAGGCTACACCTTC
CASRPSGKPGYTF
>TRBV2|TRBJ2-3|TRBD2
TGTGCCAGCAGTGAAGGCCGACTAGCGGGGGACACAGATACGCAGTATTTT
CASSEGRLAGDTDTQYF
>TRBV2|TRBJ2-1|NA
TGTGCCAGCAGGGATCTAGGGGGTTACAATGAGCAGTTCTTC
CASRDLGGYNEQFF
>TRBV7-2|TRBJ2-2|NA
TGTGCCAGCAGCTTATCGGGCGGGGACACCGGGGAGCTGTTTTTT
CASSLSGGDTGELFF
>TRBV7-3|TRBJ2-1|NA
TGTGCCAGCAGCTTAGTTGGTAGTGGTGAGCAGTTCTTC
CASSLVGSGEQFF